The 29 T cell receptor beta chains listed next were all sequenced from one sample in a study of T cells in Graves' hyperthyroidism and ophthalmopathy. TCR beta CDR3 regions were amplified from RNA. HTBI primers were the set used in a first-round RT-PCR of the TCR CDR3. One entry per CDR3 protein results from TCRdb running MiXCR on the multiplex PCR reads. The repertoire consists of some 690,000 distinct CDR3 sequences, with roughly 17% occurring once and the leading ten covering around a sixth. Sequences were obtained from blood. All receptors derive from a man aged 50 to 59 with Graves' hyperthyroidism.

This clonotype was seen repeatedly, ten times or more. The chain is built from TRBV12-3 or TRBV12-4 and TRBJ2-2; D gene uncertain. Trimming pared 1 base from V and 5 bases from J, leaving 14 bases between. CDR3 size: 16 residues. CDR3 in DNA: TGTGCCAGCAGTTTAGTCGCCGGTCTCAATACCGGGGAGCTGTTTTTT. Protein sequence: CASSLVAGLNTGELFF.

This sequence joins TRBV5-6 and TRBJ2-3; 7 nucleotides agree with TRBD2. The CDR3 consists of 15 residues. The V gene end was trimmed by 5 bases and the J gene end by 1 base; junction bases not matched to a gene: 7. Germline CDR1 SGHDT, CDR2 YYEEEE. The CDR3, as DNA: TGTGCCAGCAGTTACCGACTAGCAGGCACAGATACGCAGTATTTT. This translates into CASSYRLAGTDTQYF.

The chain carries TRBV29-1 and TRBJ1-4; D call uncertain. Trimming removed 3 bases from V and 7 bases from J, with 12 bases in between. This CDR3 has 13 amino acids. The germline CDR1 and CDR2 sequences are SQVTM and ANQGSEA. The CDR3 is CSVDEGVGEKLFF. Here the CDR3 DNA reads TGCAGCGTTGACGAGGGAGTGGGTGAAAAACTGTTTTTT.

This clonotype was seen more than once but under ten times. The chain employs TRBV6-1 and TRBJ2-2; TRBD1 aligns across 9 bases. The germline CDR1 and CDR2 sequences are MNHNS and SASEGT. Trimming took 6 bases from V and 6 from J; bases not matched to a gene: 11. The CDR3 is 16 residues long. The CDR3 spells CASSIIQGANSGELFF. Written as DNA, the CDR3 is TGTGCCAGCAGCATAATACAGGGGGCAAACTCCGGGGAGCTGTTTTTT.

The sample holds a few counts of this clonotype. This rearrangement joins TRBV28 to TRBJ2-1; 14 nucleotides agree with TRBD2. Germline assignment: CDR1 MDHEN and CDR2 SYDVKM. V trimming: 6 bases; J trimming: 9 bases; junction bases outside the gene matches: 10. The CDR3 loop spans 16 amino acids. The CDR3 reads CASSIPVGLAGVEQFF. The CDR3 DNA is TGTGCCAGCAGCATCCCTGTGGGACTAGCGGGAGTTGAGCAGTTCTTC. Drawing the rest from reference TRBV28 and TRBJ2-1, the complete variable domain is DVKVTQSSRYLVKRTGEKVFLECVQDMDHENMFWYRQDPGLGLRLIYFSYDVKMKEKGDIPEGYSVSREKKERFSLILESASTNQTSMYLCASSIPVGLAGVEQFFGPGTRLTVL.

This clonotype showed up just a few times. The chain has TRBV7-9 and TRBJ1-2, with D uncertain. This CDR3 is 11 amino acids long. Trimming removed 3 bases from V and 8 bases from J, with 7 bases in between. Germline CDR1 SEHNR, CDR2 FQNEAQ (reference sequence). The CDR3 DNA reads TGTGCCAGCAGCTTGAGTGCCGGCTACACCTTC. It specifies CASSLSAGYTF.

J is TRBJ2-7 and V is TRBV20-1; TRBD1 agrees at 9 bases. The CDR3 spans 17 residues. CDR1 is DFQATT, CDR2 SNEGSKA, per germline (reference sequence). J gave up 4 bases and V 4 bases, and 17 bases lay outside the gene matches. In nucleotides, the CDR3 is TGCAGTGCTATGCCTCGGAGACAGGGGGTTAATCAGTACGAGCAGTACTTC. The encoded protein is CSAMPRRQGVNQYEQYF.

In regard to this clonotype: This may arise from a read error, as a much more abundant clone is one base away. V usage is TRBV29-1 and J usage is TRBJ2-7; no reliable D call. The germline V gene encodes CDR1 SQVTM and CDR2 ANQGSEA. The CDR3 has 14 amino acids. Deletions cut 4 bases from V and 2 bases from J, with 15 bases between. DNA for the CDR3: TGCAGCGTTGTGGTCAACCGTCTTACCTACGAGCAGTACTTC. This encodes CSVVVNRLTYEQYF.

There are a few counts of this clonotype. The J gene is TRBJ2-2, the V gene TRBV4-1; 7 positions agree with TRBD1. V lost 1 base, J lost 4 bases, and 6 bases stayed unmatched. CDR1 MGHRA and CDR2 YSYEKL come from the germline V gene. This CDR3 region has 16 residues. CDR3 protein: CASSQVPTGITGELFF. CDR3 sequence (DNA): TGCGCCAGCAGCCAAGTCCCGACAGGGATCACCGGGGAGCTGTTTTTT.

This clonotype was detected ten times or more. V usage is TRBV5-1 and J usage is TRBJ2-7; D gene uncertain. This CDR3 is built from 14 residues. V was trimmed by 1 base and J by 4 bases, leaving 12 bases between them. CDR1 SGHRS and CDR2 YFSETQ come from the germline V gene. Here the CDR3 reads CASSLSTTNYEQYF. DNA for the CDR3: TGCGCCAGCAGCTTGTCAACGACAAATTACGAGCAGTACTTC.

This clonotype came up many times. The CDR3 spells CASSETRDTQFNEQFF. For the CDR3, the DNA is TGTGCCAGCAGTGAGACCCGGGACACCCAATTCAATGAGCAGTTCTTC. This chain joins TRBV28 and TRBJ2-1; TRBD1 is a possible D gene (6 bases). V lost 5 bases to trimming and J lost 6 bases, with 20 bases between them. The CDR3 is 16 amino acids. Germline loops: CDR1 MDHEN, CDR2 SYDVKM.

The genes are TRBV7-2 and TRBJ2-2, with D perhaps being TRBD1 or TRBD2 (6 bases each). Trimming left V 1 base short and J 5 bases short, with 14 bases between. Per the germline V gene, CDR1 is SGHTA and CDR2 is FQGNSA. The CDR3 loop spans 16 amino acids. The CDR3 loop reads CASSLVFPGATGELFF. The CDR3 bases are TGTGCCAGCAGCTTAGTTTTCCCGGGGGCTACCGGGGAGCTGTTTTTT.

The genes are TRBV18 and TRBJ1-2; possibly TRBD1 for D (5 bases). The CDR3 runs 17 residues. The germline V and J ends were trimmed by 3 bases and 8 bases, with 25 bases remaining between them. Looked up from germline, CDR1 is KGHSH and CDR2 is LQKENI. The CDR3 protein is CASSPNTALQEPLGYTF. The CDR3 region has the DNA TGTGCCAGCTCACCGAATACCGCGCTACAGGAACCCTTGGGCTACACCTTC. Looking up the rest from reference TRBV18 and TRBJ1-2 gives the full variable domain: NAGVMQNPRHLVRRRGQEARLRCSPMKGHSHVYWYRQLPEEGLKFMVYLQKENIIDESGMPKERFSAEFPKEGPSILRIQQVVRGDSAAYFCASSPNTALQEPLGYTFGSGTRLTVV.

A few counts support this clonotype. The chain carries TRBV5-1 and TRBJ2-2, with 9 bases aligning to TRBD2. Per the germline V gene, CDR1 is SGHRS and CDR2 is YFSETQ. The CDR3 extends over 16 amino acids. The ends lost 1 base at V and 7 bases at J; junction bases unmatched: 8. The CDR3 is CASSLMASGNVGELFF. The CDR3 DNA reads TGCGCCAGCAGCTTGATGGCTAGCGGGAATGTCGGGGAGCTGTTTTTT. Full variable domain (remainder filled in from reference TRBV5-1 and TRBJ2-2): KAGVTQTPRYLIKTRGQQVTLSCSPISGHRSVSWYQQTPGQGLQFLFEYFSETQRNKGNFPGRFSGRQFSNSRSEMNVSTLELGDSALYLCASSLMASGNVGELFFGEGSRLTVL.

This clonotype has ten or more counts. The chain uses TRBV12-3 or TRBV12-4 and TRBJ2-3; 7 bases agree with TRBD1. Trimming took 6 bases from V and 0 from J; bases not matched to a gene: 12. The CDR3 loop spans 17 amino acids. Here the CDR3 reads CASSLLWTGSSTDTQYF. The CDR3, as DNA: TGTGCCAGCAGCCTACTTTGGACAGGATCTAGCACAGATACGCAGTATTTT.

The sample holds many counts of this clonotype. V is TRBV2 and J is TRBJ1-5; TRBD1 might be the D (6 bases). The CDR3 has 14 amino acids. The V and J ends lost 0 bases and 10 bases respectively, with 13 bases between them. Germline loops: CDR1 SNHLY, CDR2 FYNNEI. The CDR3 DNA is TGTGCCAGCAGTGAAGCGGGGGGCCTGTTTCCCCAGCATTTT. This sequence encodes CASSEAGGLFPQHF.

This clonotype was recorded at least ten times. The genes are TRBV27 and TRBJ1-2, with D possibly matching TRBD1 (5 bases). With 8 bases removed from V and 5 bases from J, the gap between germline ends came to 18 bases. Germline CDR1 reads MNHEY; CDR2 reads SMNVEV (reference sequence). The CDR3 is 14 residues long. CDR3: CASGAPMGGYGYTF. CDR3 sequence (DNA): TGTGCCAGCGGGGCCCCCATGGGCGGGTATGGCTACACCTTC.

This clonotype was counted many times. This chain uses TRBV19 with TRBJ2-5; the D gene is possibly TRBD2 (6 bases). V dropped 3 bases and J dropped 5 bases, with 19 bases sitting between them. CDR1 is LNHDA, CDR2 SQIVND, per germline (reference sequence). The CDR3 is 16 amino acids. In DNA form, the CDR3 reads TGTGCCAGTAGTATTAGGAGGGAGCGCACACGGGAGACCCAGTACTTC. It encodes CASSIRRERTRETQYF.

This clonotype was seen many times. The CDR3 coding sequence is TGTGCCAGCAGGAGGTCGGGAGGGAACCTACTCGGGGAGCTGTTTTTT. Protein product: CASRRSGGNLLGELFF. This chain joins TRBV6-1 and TRBJ2-2, with TRBD2 matching over 8 bases. J gave up 7 bases and V 6 bases, and 13 bases lay outside the gene matches. The CDR3 length is 16 residues. Germline V gene data show CDR1 as MNHNS and CDR2 as SASEGT.

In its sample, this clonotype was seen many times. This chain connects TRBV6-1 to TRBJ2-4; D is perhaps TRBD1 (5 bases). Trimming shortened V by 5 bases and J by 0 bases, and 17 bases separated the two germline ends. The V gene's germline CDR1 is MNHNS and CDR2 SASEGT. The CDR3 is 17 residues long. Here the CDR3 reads CASSFVGQGLAKNIQYF. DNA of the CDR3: TGTGCCAGCAGTTTTGTGGGTCAGGGCCTAGCCAAAAACATTCAGTACTTC.

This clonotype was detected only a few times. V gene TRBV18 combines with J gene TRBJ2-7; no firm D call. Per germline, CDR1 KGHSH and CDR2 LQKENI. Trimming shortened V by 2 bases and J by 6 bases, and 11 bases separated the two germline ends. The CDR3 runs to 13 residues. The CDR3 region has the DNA TGTGCCAGCTCACCAAGTGAAGGTACCGAGCAGTACTTC. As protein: CASSPSEGTEQYF.

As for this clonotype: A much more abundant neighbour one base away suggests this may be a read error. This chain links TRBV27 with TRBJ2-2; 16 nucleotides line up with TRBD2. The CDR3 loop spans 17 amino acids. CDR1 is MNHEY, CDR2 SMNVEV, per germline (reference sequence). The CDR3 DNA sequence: TGTGCCAGCACCTCCGGGACTAGCGGGAGGGCCCTCGGGGAGCTGCTTTTT. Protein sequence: CASTSGTSGRALGELLF.

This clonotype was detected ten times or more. CDR3 nucleotide sequence: TGTGCCAGCAGTCCTACAGGGATTTCACCCCTCCACTTT. Residues: CASSPTGISPLHF. The chain uses TRBV27 and TRBJ1-6; tentative D call: TRBD1 (6 bases). The CDR3 extends over 13 amino acids. V gave up 5 bases and J gave up 9 bases, with 11 bases separating them. Germline V gives CDR1 MNHEY, CDR2 SMNVEV (reference sequence).

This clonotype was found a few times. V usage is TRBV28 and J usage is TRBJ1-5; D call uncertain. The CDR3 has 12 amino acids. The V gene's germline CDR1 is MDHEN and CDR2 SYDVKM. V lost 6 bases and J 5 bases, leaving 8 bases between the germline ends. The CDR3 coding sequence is TGTGCCAGCAGACATGGGGATCAGCCCCAGCATTTT. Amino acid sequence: CASRHGDQPQHF.

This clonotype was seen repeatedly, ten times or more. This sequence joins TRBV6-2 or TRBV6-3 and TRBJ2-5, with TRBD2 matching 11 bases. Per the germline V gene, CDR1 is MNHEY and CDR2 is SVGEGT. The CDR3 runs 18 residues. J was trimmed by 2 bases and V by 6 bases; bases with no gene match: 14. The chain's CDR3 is CASRLLAGDLKGQETQYF. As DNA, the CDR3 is TGTGCCAGCAGACTACTAGCGGGAGATTTAAAAGGGCAAGAGACCCAGTACTTC.

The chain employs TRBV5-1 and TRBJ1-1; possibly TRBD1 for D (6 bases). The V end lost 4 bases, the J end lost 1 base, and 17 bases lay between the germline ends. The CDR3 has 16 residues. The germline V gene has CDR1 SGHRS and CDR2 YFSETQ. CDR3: CASSPSQDRQNTEAFF. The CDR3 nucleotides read TGCGCCAGCAGCCCGTCCCAGGACAGACAGAACACTGAAGCTTTCTTT.

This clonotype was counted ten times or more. The CDR3 loop reads CASRNRVVGSEQYF. The CDR3 DNA reads TGTGCCAGCAGGAACAGGGTTGTGGGTAGCGAGCAGTACTTC. This chain joins TRBV27 and TRBJ2-7, with D perhaps matching TRBD1 (6 bases). The length of the CDR3 is 14 residues. Trimming left V 6 bases short and J 6 bases short, with 18 bases between. CDR1 is MNHEY, CDR2 SMNVEV, per germline (reference sequence).

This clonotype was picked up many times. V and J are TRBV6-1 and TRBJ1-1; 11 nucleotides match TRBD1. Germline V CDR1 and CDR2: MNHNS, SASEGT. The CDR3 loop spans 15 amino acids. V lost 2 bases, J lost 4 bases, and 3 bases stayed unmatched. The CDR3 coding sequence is TGTGCCAGCAGTGAATGGGGACAGGGGGGCACTGAAGCTTTCTTT. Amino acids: CASSEWGQGGTEAFF.

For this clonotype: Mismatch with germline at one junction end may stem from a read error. CDR3 nucleotide sequence: TGCAGTGCTAGAGATTCAAGCGGGAGATCGTACGATCAGTACTTC. Translated: CSARDSSGRSYDQYF. V gene TRBV20-1 combines with J gene TRBJ2-7, with 8 bases matching TRBD2. Germline values: CDR1 DFQATT, CDR2 SNEGSKA (reference sequence). CDR3 length equals 15 residues.